The subject of this entry is one TCR beta chain. The antigen is not known. This entry comes from a study of T cell responses to AZD1222 COVID-19 vaccine. Study-level findings and limits: Only six or seven AZD1222 recipients were seropositive at baseline.

The junction had 7 bases not matched to a gene; V was cut back by 4 bases and J by 4 bases. Germline CDR1 reads SGHRS; CDR2 reads YFSETQ. This CDR3 is built from 15 residues. This table comes from immunoSEQ multiplex PCR, and its TCRdb copy is limited to in-frame clones, with some not included. This sample has 140,000 to 150,000 clones, with approximately 90% found just once. The TCR sequence derives from an adult in good health. Sequenced material: peripheral blood, taken on day 0 of AZD1222 vaccination. The J gene is TRBJ1-3, the V gene TRBV5-1, with 8 bases lining up with TRBD1. The CDR3 sequence is CASSGTGGTGNTIYF. DNA for the CDR3: TGCGCCAGCAGCGGAACAGGGGGGACAGGAAACACCATATATTTT. Based on the CDR3 plus reference TRBV5-1 and TRBJ1-3, the full variable domain is KAGVTQTPRYLIKTRGQQVTLSCSPISGHRSVSWYQQTPGQGLQFLFEYFSETQRNKGNFPGRFSGRQFSNSRSEMNVSTLELGDSALYLCASSGTGGTGNTIYFGEGSWLTVV.